The 14 T cell receptor beta chains below all came from one sample that was sequenced in a study of vaccination and CD4 T cells after COVID-19. These receptors' targets are unknown. Treatment of the sample: approximately 11-day PBMC culture with coronavirus spike peptide pools or control peptides (ViraFEST assay). Cultured CD4+ T cell DNA was sequenced using the Oncomine TCR Beta short-read assay. MiXCR, run by TCRdb on the PCR reads, gives a single entry per CDR3 protein. The repertoire has approximately 15,000 distinct CDR3 sequences, 42% of them found once; the top ten carry about 22%. Here the sequenced sample was CD4+ T cells from blood, cultured in vitro, taken before SARS-CoV-2 vaccination. These receptors were obtained from a human donor who had recovered from COVID-19.

The chain combines TRBV20-1 with TRBJ1-2; no definite D call. CDR1 is DFQATT, CDR2 SNEGSKA, per germline (reference sequence). The CDR3 has 11 residues. The CDR3 region is CITTAPVGYTF. Written as DNA, the CDR3 is TGCATTACGACGGCGCCTGTTGGCTACACCTTC.

This chain connects TRBV11-3 to TRBJ2-7; D is ambiguous. V lost 1 base and J lost 6, with 10 bases in between. The CDR3 covers 13 residues. CDR1 is SGHNT, CDR2 YENEEA, per germline. Here the CDR3 DNA reads TGTGCCAGCAGCTTAGTTAGACTCGGCGAGCAGTACTTC. This gives the protein CASSLVRLGEQYF. Drawing the rest from reference TRBV11-3 and TRBJ2-7, the complete variable domain is EAGVVQSPRYKIIEKKQPVAFWCNPISGHNTLYWYLQNLGQGPELLIRYENEEAVDDSQLPKDRFSAERLKGVDSTLKIQPAELGDSAVYLCASSLVRLGEQYFGPGTRLTVT.

The chain has TRBV20-1 and TRBJ1-2; maybe TRBD1 (6 bases). There are 16 residues in the CDR3. V was clipped by 1 base and J by 1 base, with 16 bases between them. Germline V gene data show CDR1 as DFQATT and CDR2 as SNEGSKA (reference sequence). The CDR3 DNA is TGCAGTGCTAGAGCACCAAAGAGGACAGTTAACTATGGCTACACCTTC. It specifies CSARAPKRTVNYGYTF.

Relative to its sample, this clonotype is medium-sized (0.01 to 0.1%). The CDR3 DNA follows: TGCAGTGCTAGGGTCAGGGGGCGCTCGGAGCAGCCCCAGCATTTT. As protein: CSARVRGRSEQPQHF. J is TRBJ1-5 and V is TRBV20-1; 8 bases are shared with TRBD1. V lost 3 bases to trimming and J lost 7 bases; unmatched junction nucleotides: 11. CDR3 length: 15 amino acids. Germline V gene lookup returns CDR1 DFQATT and CDR2 SNEGSKA (reference sequence).

In its sample, this clonotype was seen a few times. The chain joins TRBV27 to TRBJ1-2, with D tentatively TRBD1 (6 bases). CDR1 is MNHEY and CDR2 is SMNVEV in the germline V gene (reference sequence). The CDR3 spans 13 residues. V lost 2 bases and J lost 6, with 10 bases in between. CDR3 residues: CASSLAGANGYTF. The CDR3 nucleotides read TGTGCCAGCAGTTTAGCGGGGGCCAATGGCTACACCTTC.

The V gene is TRBV28, the J gene TRBJ1-5; D remains ambiguous. This CDR3 region has 13 residues. Trimming stripped 5 bases from V and 2 bases from J, with 7 bases between. Germline V lookup: CDR1 MDHEN, CDR2 SYDVKM. In nucleotides, the CDR3 is TGTGCCAGCAGTGATAGGGGCAATCAGCCCCAGCATTTT. Translated, it gives CASSDRGNQPQHF.

This clonotype appeared a few times. This chain links TRBV20-1 with TRBJ2-5; 9 bases are shared with TRBD1. V gave up 6 bases and J gave up 5 bases; unmatched junction bases: 7. CDR1 is DFQATT and CDR2 is SNEGSKA in the germline V gene (reference sequence). CDR3 length: 13 amino acids. DNA of the CDR3: TGCAGTGCACCACAGGGGGCGGGGGAGACCCAGTACTTC. It encodes CSAPQGAGETQYF.

The chain recombines TRBV27 with TRBJ2-7; a possible D gene is TRBD1 (6 bases). Germline V lookup: CDR1 MNHEY, CDR2 SMNVEV (reference sequence). The CDR3 loop spans 15 amino acids. The V end was cut by 4 bases, the J end by 0 bases, with 13 bases between. The DNA of the CDR3 is TGTGCCAGCAGTTCGTACCAGGGGCTCTCCTACGAGCAGTACTTC. Protein: CASSSYQGLSYEQYF.

The J gene is TRBJ2-7, the V gene TRBV27, with 9 positions matching TRBD2. Germline V gives CDR1 MNHEY, CDR2 SMNVEV (reference sequence). The CDR3 has 18 amino acids. The ends lost 9 bases at V and 0 bases at J; junction bases unmatched: 18. The CDR3 sequence is CARRPGQKLAGCSYEQYF. Here the CDR3 DNA reads TGTGCCAGGCGTCCGGGACAGAAACTAGCGGGCTGCTCCTACGAGCAGTACTTC.

This clonotype was seen a handful of times. The rearrangement uses TRBV10-1 and TRBJ2-5; TRBD1 is a possible D gene (5 bases). V was cut by 7 bases and J by 6 bases, with 15 bases left in between. The CDR3 runs 13 residues. Germline-derived CDR1 and CDR2 are WNHNN and SYGVQD (reference sequence). CDR3 region: CASKDKRRQTQYF. The CDR3 bases are TGCGCCAGCAAGGACAAACGAAGGCAGACCCAGTACTTC.

The genes are TRBV6-1 and TRBJ2-7, with a possible D match to TRBD1 (6 bases). Deletions cut 6 bases from V and 4 bases from J, with 16 bases between. CDR3 length equals 14 residues. Germline V gene data show CDR1 as MNHNS and CDR2 as SASEGT. CDR3 nucleotide sequence: TGTGCCAGCAGCAGCCCCCAGGGGTTATACGAGCAGTACTTC. It is translated as CASSSPQGLYEQYF.

V usage is TRBV7-8 and J usage is TRBJ2-7, with D possibly TRBD1 on 6 matching bases. Per germline, CDR1 SGHVS and CDR2 FQNEAQ. This CDR3 is built from 17 residues. The germline V and J ends were trimmed by 2 bases and 0 bases, with 17 bases remaining between them. The CDR3 sequence: CASSLTTGQISSYEQYF. CDR3 DNA sequence: TGTGCCAGCAGCTTAACAACAGGACAGATAAGCTCCTACGAGCAGTACTTC.

V gene TRBV6-4 combines with J gene TRBJ2-5; no clear D. Trimming took off 7 bases at V and 13 bases at J, with 10 bases between the two ends. This CDR3 region has 9 residues. CDR1 is MRHNA and CDR2 is SNTAGT in the germline V gene. As DNA, the CDR3 is TGTGCCAGCATCCACCCTCCGTACTTC. Protein: CASIHPPYF.

The chain links TRBV27 to TRBJ2-3; TRBD1 matches at 7 bases. CDR1 and CDR2 from the germline V gene are MNHEY and SMNVEV (reference sequence). V dropped 4 bases and J dropped 0; count of bases not matched to a gene: 1. The CDR3 has 14 amino acids. In DNA, the CDR3 is TGTGCCAGCAGTTGGGACAGCAGCACAGATACGCAGTATTTT. Translated, it gives CASSWDSSTDTQYF.